The 22 T cell receptor beta chains below come from one sample, sequenced in a study of response to subunit inactivated influenza vaccine. TCRdb re-analysed the RT-PCR reads in MiXCR, keeping a single row per CDR3 protein. The repertoire consists of about 580,000 distinct CDR3 sequences, with about 15% occurring once and the leading ten covering around 10%. This material consisted of PBMCs from blood, taken 11 to 12 days after vaccination. These receptors all stem from a man in his fifties or sixties who received an inactivated influenza vaccine.

This clonotype was seen only a few times. The gene calls are TRBV2 and TRBJ2-5, with D perhaps TRBD1 (6 bases). V was cut by 2 bases and J by 5 bases, with 9 bases left in between. The CDR3 extends over 13 amino acids. CDR1 and CDR2 (germline): SNHLY, FYNNEI. Here the CDR3 DNA reads TGTGCCAGCAGTGAAACAGGGATGGAGACCCAGTACTTC. Its protein is CASSETGMETQYF.

This clonotype appeared many times. J is TRBJ2-3 and V is TRBV12-3 or TRBV12-4; no clear D. V lost 2 bases and J 1 base, leaving 4 bases between the germline ends. The CDR3 is 13 amino acids. The CDR3 sequence: CASSLMRTDTQYF. CDR3 in DNA: TGTGCCAGCAGTTTAATGCGCACAGATACGCAGTATTTT.

The chain carries TRBV9 and TRBJ1-2; no clear D. Trimming shortened V by 0 bases and J by 4 bases, and 7 bases separated the two germline ends. CDR3 length: 13 residues. Germline values: CDR1 SGDLS, CDR2 YYNGEE. Written as DNA, the CDR3 is TGTGCCAGCAGCGTAGAATCAGGCTATGGCTACACCTTC. Protein: CASSVESGYGYTF.

The CDR3 DNA sequence: TGTGCCAGCGGCTATCAGTATTCTAATTCACCCCTCCACTTT. It encodes CASGYQYSNSPLHF. The rearrangement uses TRBV27 and TRBJ1-6; D is ambiguous. The CDR3 totals 14 residues. CDR1 MNHEY and CDR2 SMNVEV come from the germline V gene (reference sequence). Trimming took off 8 bases at V and 6 bases at J, with 14 bases between the two ends.

This chain uses TRBV5-1 with TRBJ2-7, with D maybe TRBD1 (6 bases). The CDR3 has 14 amino acids. The germline V gene encodes CDR1 SGHRS and CDR2 YFSETQ. V lost 4 bases, J lost 2 bases, and 13 bases lay in between. This CDR3 is CASSGGQRAYEQYF. The CDR3 DNA is TGCGCCAGCAGCGGAGGACAGCGAGCCTACGAGCAGTACTTC. The full variable domain, its missing parts supplied by reference TRBV5-1 and TRBJ2-7, is KAGVTQTPRYLIKTRGQQVTLSCSPISGHRSVSWYQQTPGQGLQFLFEYFSETQRNKGNFPGRFSGRQFSNSRSEMNVSTLELGDSALYLCASSGGQRAYEQYFGPGTRLTVT.

The chain combines TRBV20-1 with TRBJ1-1, with unresolved D. This CDR3 spans 12 amino acids. Germline V gene lookup returns CDR1 DFQATT and CDR2 SNEGSKA (reference sequence). V lost 3 bases to trimming and J lost 3 bases, with 8 bases between them. The chain's CDR3 is CSASAGYTEAFF. The CDR3 region has the DNA TGCAGTGCTAGCGCCGGTTACACTGAAGCTTTCTTT.

This chain joins TRBV12-3 or TRBV12-4 and TRBJ2-7; D unresolved. Deletions cut 3 bases from V and 5 bases from J, with 14 bases between. The CDR3 loop spans 14 amino acids. The CDR3 spells CASSLLDLVDEQYF. The DNA for the CDR3 is TGTGCCAGCAGTTTGCTTGACCTTGTGGACGAGCAGTACTTC.

The chain recombines TRBV30 with TRBJ2-7; TRBD2 might be the D (5 bases). The CDR3 is made up of 13 amino acids. The germline V and J ends were trimmed by 0 bases and 7 bases, with 13 bases remaining between them. Germline V lookup: CDR1 GTSNPN, CDR2 SVGIG (reference sequence). The CDR3: CAWSVQVRDEQYF. DNA for the CDR3: TGTGCCTGGAGTGTACAAGTCCGGGATGAGCAGTACTTC.

The chain carries TRBV4-2 and TRBJ2-1; D not resolved. This CDR3 has 15 amino acids. Germline V gene data show CDR1 as LGHNA and CDR2 as YNFKEQ. V dropped 0 bases and J dropped 4 bases, with 10 bases sitting between them. CDR3 residues: CASSQDPLMYNEQFF. The CDR3 bases are TGTGCCAGCAGCCAAGATCCACTTATGTACAATGAGCAGTTCTTC.

This clonotype occurred a few times. J is TRBJ2-2 and V is TRBV29-1, with D possibly being TRBD1 (6 bases). The germline gives CDR1 SQVTM, CDR2 ANQGSEA. This CDR3 region has 14 residues. In DNA, the CDR3 is TGCAGTCACCTAGGGAAAGGGGGATCCGGGGAGCTGTTTTTT. It encodes CSHLGKGGSGELFF.

This clonotype was detected a few times. The chain uses TRBV7-8 and TRBJ2-2; TRBD1 matches 9 bases. V lost 3 bases and J lost 5; bases outside the gene matches: 10. Germline V CDR1 and CDR2: SGHVS, FQNEAQ. The CDR3 extends over 17 amino acids. CDR3 DNA: TGTGCCAGCAGCTTCGGGGTGGGACAGGGAAATACCGGGGAGCTGTTTTTT. Translated, it gives CASSFGVGQGNTGELFF.

The chain combines TRBV12-5 with TRBJ2-2; possibly TRBD1 for D (7 bases). This CDR3 has 15 residues. Germline V gives CDR1 LGHNT, CDR2 FRNRAP. V was cut by 8 bases and J by 2 bases, with 15 bases left in between. The CDR3 DNA sequence: TGTGCTAGTCGACGCGGGACAGCAAACACCGGGGAGCTGTTTTTT. It translates to CASRRGTANTGELFF.

A few counts support this clonotype. This sequence joins TRBV7-2 and TRBJ2-5, with TRBD2 matching over 9 bases. The CDR3 covers 15 residues. Per germline, CDR1 SGHTA and CDR2 FQGNSA. J gave up 5 bases and V 0 bases, and 4 bases lay outside the gene matches. CDR3 DNA sequence: TGTGCCAGCAGCTTAGCCGGGACTAGCAGGGAGACCCAGTACTTC. Protein sequence: CASSLAGTSRETQYF. Together with reference TRBV7-2 and TRBJ2-5, the CDR3 gives the full variable domain: GAGVSQSPSNKVTEKGKDVELRCDPISGHTALYWYRQSLGQGLEFLIYFQGNSAPDKSGLPSDRFSAERTGGSVSTLTIQRTQQEDSAVYLCASSLAGTSRETQYFGPGTRLLVL.

This clonotype was seen more than once but under ten times. CDR3 in DNA: TGTGCCAGCAGCTTACTATTCCAGACCCTGGCGCCCACTGAAGCTTTCTTT. Its protein product is CASSLLFQTLAPTEAFF. The chain uses TRBV7-2 and TRBJ1-1, with D uncertain. Germline CDR1 and CDR2: SGHTA and FQGNSA. The CDR3 spans 17 residues. Trimming removed 2 bases at V and 4 bases at J, with 20 bases between. The full variable domain, its missing parts supplied by reference TRBV7-2 and TRBJ1-1, is GAGVSQSPSNKVTEKGKDVELRCDPISGHTALYWYRQSLGQGLEFLIYFQGNSAPDKSGLPSDRFSAERTGGSVSTLTIQRTQQEDSAVYLCASSLLFQTLAPTEAFFGQGTRLTVV.

CDR3 bases: TGTGCCTGGAGTTGGTACAAGGTCCGTGAAGCTTTCTTT. Its translation: CAWSWYKVREAFF. The rearrangement links TRBV30 to TRBJ1-1; D is uncertain. Germline loops: CDR1 GTSNPN, CDR2 SVGIG (reference sequence). The V end was cut by 2 bases, the J end by 7 bases, with 14 bases between. The CDR3 sequence is 13 residues long.

This clonotype was seen at least ten times. This chain connects TRBV29-1 to TRBJ2-2; D remains unclear. With 6 bases removed from V and 6 bases from J, the gap between germline ends came to 8 bases. The CDR3 sequence is 11 residues long. Germline loops: CDR1 SQVTM, CDR2 ANQGSEA. The CDR3 DNA sequence: TGCAGCGTGGAATCGGCCGGGGAGCTGTTTTTT. This codes for CSVESAGELFF.

The chain is built from TRBV12-3 or TRBV12-4 and TRBJ2-3, with a weak D call TRBD1 (6 bases). The CDR3 is 16 amino acids. The V and J ends lost 7 bases and 4 bases respectively, with 21 bases between them. The CDR3 spells CASTSFNREGPDTQYF. The CDR3 nucleotides read TGTGCCAGCACTTCTTTTAACAGGGAAGGTCCAGATACGCAGTATTTT.

This clonotype was detected many times. The chain employs TRBV29-1 and TRBJ2-1; 10 positions match TRBD2. The CDR3 totals 18 residues. With V trimmed by 2 bases and J by 0 bases, 10 bases remained unmatched. The germline V gene has CDR1 SQVTM and CDR2 ANQGSEA. CDR3 sequence reads: CSVEIGTSVGSSYNEQFF. The CDR3 bases are TGCAGCGTTGAAATAGGGACTAGCGTGGGGAGCTCCTACAATGAGCAGTTCTTC.

This sequence joins TRBV4-1 and TRBJ1-5; D gene unclear. There are 14 residues in the CDR3. V lost 2 bases and J lost 4, with 9 bases in between. In germline, CDR1 is MGHRA, CDR2 YSYEKL. CDR3 sequence: CASSQMNGNQPQHF. In nucleotides, the CDR3 is TGCGCCAGCAGCCAAATGAATGGGAATCAGCCCCAGCATTTT.

This clonotype was observed a few times. This sequence joins TRBV6-6 and TRBJ2-5; possible D gene TRBD2, 6 bases. CDR1 is MNHNY, CDR2 SVGAGI, per germline (reference sequence). The CDR3 totals 12 residues. Trimming removed 0 bases from V and 10 bases from J, with 9 bases in between. The CDR3, as DNA: TGTGCCAGCAGTTACTCGGCCGGGAGCCAGTACTTC. It is translated as CASSYSAGSQYF.

V gene TRBV20-1 combines with J gene TRBJ2-2; 10 bases align to TRBD2. The V segment lost 6 bases and the J segment 1 base; nucleotides outside the gene matches: 8. The CDR3 totals 16 residues. The germline gives CDR1 DFQATT, CDR2 SNEGSKA (reference sequence). CDR3 sequence reads: CSASLPSGGNTGELFF. As DNA, the CDR3 is TGCAGTGCCTCCCTTCCTAGCGGGGGGAACACCGGGGAGCTGTTTTTT.

This clonotype was found a few times. The rearrangement links TRBV2 to TRBJ2-1; D gene uncertain. Trimming shortened V by 7 bases and J by 5 bases, and 18 bases separated the two germline ends. Germline V gene lookup returns CDR1 SNHLY and CDR2 FYNNEI. The CDR3 covers 15 residues. The CDR3 bases are TGTGCCAGCATTGGTAGTAAACAATTAAACAATGAGCAGTTCTTC. It encodes CASIGSKQLNNEQFF.